Presented here are 16 T cell receptor beta chains from one specimen sequenced in a study of Ad26.COV2.S vaccination and SARS-CoV-2 variants. The protocol was immunoSEQ multiplex PCR, while the TCRdb copy is restricted to in-frame clones and leaves out a portion. The table records over 200,000 clones, 70% to 90% of them present only once. The sample's treatment: roughly 18 received Ad26.COV2.S at low or high dose, single or two shots; about 5 received placebo; per-sample allocation not given. Samples came from day 63 after the first vaccine or placebo injection. This specimen consisted of peripheral blood, obtained in a trial of Ad26.COV2.S vaccine versus placebo. All receptors come from a person between 18 and 65 years old who received the Ad26.COV2.S COVID-19 vaccine or a placebo.

The CDR3 is CASSLAGAGSYEQYF. CDR3 sequence (DNA): TGCGCCAGCAGCTTGGCCGGGGCAGGCTCCTACGAGCAGTACTTC. This chain connects TRBV5-1 to TRBJ2-7; D may correspond to TRBD1 or TRBD2 (5 bases each). Germline CDR1 reads SGHRS; CDR2 reads YFSETQ. V was shortened by 0 bases and J by 0 bases, with 10 bases between the two germline ends. The CDR3 contains 15 residues.

The chain couples TRBV7-2 to TRBJ2-3, with D hard to call. Trimming took 5 bases from V and 7 from J, leaving 16 bases between them. The V gene's germline CDR1 is SGHTA and CDR2 FQGNSA. This CDR3 spans 14 amino acids. The CDR3 DNA reads TGTGCCAGCAGCCCCCCGGACGGGCCCCATACGCAGTATTTT. Its protein is CASSPPDGPHTQYF.

J is TRBJ1-4 and V is TRBV7-2, with TRBD1 as a possible D gene (6 bases). Trimming pared 1 base from V and 7 bases from J, leaving 10 bases between. Germline assignment: CDR1 SGHTA and CDR2 FQGNSA. The CDR3 extends over 14 amino acids. CDR3 DNA sequence: TGTGCCAGCAGCTTAGACAGGGTGCGTGAAAAACTGTTTTTT. Its protein product is CASSLDRVREKLFF. Complete variable domain (other parts from reference TRBV7-2 and TRBJ1-4): GAGVSQSPSNKVTEKGKDVELRCDPISGHTALYWYRQSLGQGLEFLIYFQGNSAPDKSGLPSDRFSAERTGGSVSTLTIQRTQQEDSAVYLCASSLDRVREKLFFGSGTQLSVL.

V usage is TRBV29-1 and J usage is TRBJ2-1, with D unclear. Trimming removed 6 bases at V and 5 bases at J, with 14 bases between. CDR1 is SQVTM, CDR2 ANQGSEA, per germline. The CDR3 covers 13 residues. DNA for the CDR3: TGCAGCGTCACTTTAAATTACCACAATGAGCAGTTCTTC. It yields the protein CSVTLNYHNEQFF.

The rearrangement uses TRBV9 and TRBJ2-5; D tentatively fits TRBD1 or TRBD2 (6 bases each). V was clipped by 3 bases and J by 5 bases, with 11 bases between them. Germline V gene lookup returns CDR1 SGDLS and CDR2 YYNGEE. The CDR3 sequence is 13 residues long. The CDR3 loop is CASSERGRETQYF. CDR3 bases: TGTGCCAGCAGCGAACGGGGGCGCGAGACCCAGTACTTC.

Concerning this clone itself: The same CDR3 also results from other DNA sequences found in this sample. This rearrangement joins TRBV10-2 to TRBJ2-7; the match to TRBD1 covers 7 bases. The CDR3 covers 14 residues. The ends lost 6 bases at V and 1 base at J; junction bases unmatched: 6. Germline CDR1 WSHSY, CDR2 SAAADI. The chain's CDR3 is CASSRDSSSYEQYF. CDR3 bases: TGCGCCAGCAGCCGGGACAGCTCTTCCTACGAGCAGTACTTC.

The rearrangement links TRBV6-5 to TRBJ2-3; the match to TRBD2 covers 11 bases. The length of the CDR3 is 14 residues. Unmatched junction bases numbered 3, after V lost 6 bases and J lost 4 bases. The germline V gene encodes CDR1 MNHEY and CDR2 SVGAGI. Written as DNA, the CDR3 is TGTGCCAGCAGCTTAGCGGGAGGGGCAGATACGCAGTATTTT. This encodes CASSLAGGADTQYF.

The chain joins TRBV19 to TRBJ1-5; D gene ambiguous. Trimming shortened V by 5 bases and J by 3 bases, and 8 bases separated the two germline ends. The CDR3 contains 13 residues. Germline-derived CDR1 and CDR2 are LNHDA and SQIVND (reference sequence). The DNA of the CDR3 is TGTGCCAGTAGTGGGGTCTACAATCAGCCCCAGCATTTT. Amino acid sequence: CASSGVYNQPQHF.

The chain couples TRBV4-3 to TRBJ2-7; D is perhaps TRBD2 (6 bases). CDR1 and CDR2 from the germline V gene are LGHNA and YSLEER. V lost 2 bases and J 2 bases, leaving 13 bases between the germline ends. CDR3 size: 15 residues. As DNA, the CDR3 is TGCGCCAGCAGCCAACAACGGGACTCCCCCTACGAGCAGTACTTC. This codes for CASSQQRDSPYEQYF.

In this sample, this clone turned up once. CDR3 region: CASSSSFGSSYNEQFF. CDR3 DNA sequence: TGTGCCAGTAGTTCCTCATTTGGTAGCTCCTACAATGAGCAGTTCTTC. This chain joins TRBV19 and TRBJ2-1; unclear D gene. The CDR3 has 16 amino acids. CDR1 LNHDA and CDR2 SQIVND come from the germline V gene (reference sequence). The germline V and J ends were trimmed by 5 bases and 0 bases, with 14 bases remaining between them.

The chain recombines TRBV5-5 with TRBJ1-5; a weak D match, TRBD1 (5 bases). The CDR3 sequence is 16 residues long. V lost 0 bases and J 2 bases, leaving 12 bases between the germline ends. The germline V gene encodes CDR1 SGHKS and CDR2 YYEKEE (reference sequence). CDR3 sequence: CASSLGPGTGNQPQHF. The CDR3, as DNA: TGTGCCAGCAGCTTGGGCCCCGGGACTGGCAATCAGCCCCAGCATTTT.

The CDR3 DNA reads TGCGCCAGCAGCCAAGATAACCTACAGCCCGAGCAGTACTTC. As protein: CASSQDNLQPEQYF. V usage is TRBV4-1 and J usage is TRBJ2-7; no firm D call. V gave up 0 bases and J gave up 6 bases, with 12 bases separating them. The CDR3 consists of 14 residues. The germline gives CDR1 MGHRA, CDR2 YSYEKL.

The rearrangement joins TRBV25-1 to TRBJ2-5; D not resolved. CDR3 length: 15 amino acids. V lost 2 bases and J 1 base, leaving 11 bases between the germline ends. Germline-derived CDR1 and CDR2 are MGHDK and SYGVNS. The CDR3 sequence is CASSEIGTTQETQYF. CDR3 coding DNA: TGTGCCAGCAGTGAAATTGGAACCACCCAAGAGACCCAGTACTTC.

The chain carries TRBV6-5 and TRBJ1-1, with D unresolved. The CDR3 spans 13 residues. Per germline, CDR1 MNHEY and CDR2 SVGAGI. Between the trimmed V and J ends, which lost 8 bases and 1 base, there was a span of 11 bases. CDR3 amino acids: CASPRTGNTEAFF. CDR3 nucleotides: TGTGCCAGCCCTCGGACGGGGAACACTGAAGCTTTCTTT.

The chain carries TRBV24-1 and TRBJ2-3; D is perhaps TRBD1 (5 bases). Germline V gene data show CDR1 as KGHDR and CDR2 as SFDVKD. Trimming pared 4 bases from V and 0 bases from J, leaving 10 bases between. CDR3 size: 15 residues. As DNA, the CDR3 is TGTGCCACCAGTGACACAGGTTTTAGCACAGATACGCAGTATTTT. This encodes CATSDTGFSTDTQYF.

This chain connects TRBV9 to TRBJ2-3; 12 bases are shared with TRBD2. V gave up 0 bases and J gave up 2 bases; unmatched junction bases: 4. CDR1 SGDLS and CDR2 YYNGEE come from the germline V gene. This CDR3 has 17 residues. The CDR3: CASSVVTSGGPTDTQYF. The DNA for the CDR3 is TGTGCCAGCAGCGTAGTGACTAGCGGGGGACCCACAGATACGCAGTATTTT.